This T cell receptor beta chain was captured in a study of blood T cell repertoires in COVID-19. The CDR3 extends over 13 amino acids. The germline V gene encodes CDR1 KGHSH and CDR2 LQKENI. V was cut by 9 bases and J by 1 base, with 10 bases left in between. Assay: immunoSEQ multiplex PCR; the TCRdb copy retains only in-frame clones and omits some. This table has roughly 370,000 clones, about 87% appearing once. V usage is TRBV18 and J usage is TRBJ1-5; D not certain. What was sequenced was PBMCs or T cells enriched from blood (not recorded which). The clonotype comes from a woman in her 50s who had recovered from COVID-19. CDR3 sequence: CASSSRSNQPQHF. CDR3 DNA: TGTGCCAGTTCCTCGAGAAGCAATCAGCCCCAGCATTTT.